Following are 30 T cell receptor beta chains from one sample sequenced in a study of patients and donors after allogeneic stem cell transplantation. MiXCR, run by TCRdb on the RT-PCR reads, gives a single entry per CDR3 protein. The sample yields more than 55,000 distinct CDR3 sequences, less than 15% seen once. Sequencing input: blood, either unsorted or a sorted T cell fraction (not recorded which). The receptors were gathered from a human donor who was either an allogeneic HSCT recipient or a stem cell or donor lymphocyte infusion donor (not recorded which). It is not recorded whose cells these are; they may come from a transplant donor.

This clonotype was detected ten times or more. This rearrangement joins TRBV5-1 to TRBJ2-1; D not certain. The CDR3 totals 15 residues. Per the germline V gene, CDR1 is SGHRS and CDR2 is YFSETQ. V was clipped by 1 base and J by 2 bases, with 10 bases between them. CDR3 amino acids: CASSLSLVTYNEQFF. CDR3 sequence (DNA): TGCGCCAGCAGCTTGAGCCTAGTGACCTACAATGAGCAGTTCTTC.

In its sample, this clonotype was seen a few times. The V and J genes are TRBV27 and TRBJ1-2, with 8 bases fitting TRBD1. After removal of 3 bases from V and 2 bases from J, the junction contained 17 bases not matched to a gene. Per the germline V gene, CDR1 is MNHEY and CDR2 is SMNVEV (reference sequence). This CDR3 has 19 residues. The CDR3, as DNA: TGTGCCAGCAGTTTCACAATGGGGGGTTCGACAGGGGCCAACTATGGCTACACCTTC. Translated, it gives CASSFTMGGSTGANYGYTF.

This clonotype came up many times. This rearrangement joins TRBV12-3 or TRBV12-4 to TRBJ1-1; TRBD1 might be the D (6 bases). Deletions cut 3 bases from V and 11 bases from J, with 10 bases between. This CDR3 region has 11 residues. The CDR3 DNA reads TGTGCCAGCAGTTTGGGGGCCGCCGCTTTCTTT. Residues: CASSLGAAAFF.

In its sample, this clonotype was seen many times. CDR3 protein: CASSAHAGGTGTEAFF. CDR3 bases: TGTGCCAGCAGCGCACACGCAGGGGGCACGGGCACTGAAGCTTTCTTT. J is TRBJ1-1 and V is TRBV9; 8 bases match TRBD1. The length of the CDR3 is 16 residues. J lost 4 bases, V lost 3 bases, and 11 bases had no gene match. Germline CDR1 SGDLS, CDR2 YYNGEE.

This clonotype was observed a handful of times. CDR3 DNA: TGCAGCGTTAAACGGGACTTCATAGACGCATCCTACAATGAGCAGTTCTTC. This codes for CSVKRDFIDASYNEQFF. The chain recombines TRBV29-1 with TRBJ2-1; TRBD2 might be the D (6 bases). This CDR3 region has 17 residues. V lost 5 bases and J lost 1, with 21 bases in between. The germline CDR1 and CDR2 sequences are SQVTM and ANQGSEA.

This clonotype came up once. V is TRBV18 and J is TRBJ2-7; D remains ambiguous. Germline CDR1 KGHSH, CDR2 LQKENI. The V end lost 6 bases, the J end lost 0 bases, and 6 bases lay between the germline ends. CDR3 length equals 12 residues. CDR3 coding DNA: TGTGCCAGCTCCTCGAGCTCCTACGAGCAGTACTTC. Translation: CASSSSSYEQYF.

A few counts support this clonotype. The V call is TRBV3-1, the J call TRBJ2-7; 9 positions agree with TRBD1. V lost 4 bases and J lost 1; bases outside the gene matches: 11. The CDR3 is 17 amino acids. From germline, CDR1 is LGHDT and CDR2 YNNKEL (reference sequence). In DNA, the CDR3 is TGTGCCAGCAGCCCACCTCCCGGGACAGGGCGATCCTACGAGCAGTACTTC. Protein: CASSPPPGTGRSYEQYF.

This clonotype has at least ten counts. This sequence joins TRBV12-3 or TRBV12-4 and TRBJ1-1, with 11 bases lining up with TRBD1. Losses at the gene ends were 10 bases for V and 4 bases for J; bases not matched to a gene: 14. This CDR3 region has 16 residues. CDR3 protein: CATIDRDRGRSTEAFF. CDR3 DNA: TGTGCCACCATCGACCGGGACAGGGGGAGAAGCACTGAAGCTTTCTTT.

This CDR3 is CASNRGPTGELFF. CDR3 nucleotides: TGTGCCAGCAATCGAGGCCCCACCGGGGAGCTGTTTTTT. The gene calls are TRBV6-5 and TRBJ2-2; D ambiguous. The CDR3 runs 13 residues. Germline V lookup: CDR1 MNHEY, CDR2 SVGAGI. V shed 7 bases and J shed 4 bases, with 10 bases lying between them.

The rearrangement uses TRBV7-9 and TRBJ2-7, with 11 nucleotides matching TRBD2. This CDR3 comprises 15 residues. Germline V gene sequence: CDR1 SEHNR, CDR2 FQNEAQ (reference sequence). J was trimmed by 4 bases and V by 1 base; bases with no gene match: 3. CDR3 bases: TGTGCCAGCAGCTTAGTGACTAGCGGGAAATACGAGCAGTACTTC. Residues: CASSLVTSGKYEQYF. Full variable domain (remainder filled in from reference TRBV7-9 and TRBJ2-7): DTGVSQNPRHKITKRGQNVTFRCDPISEHNRLYWYRQTLGQGPEFLTYFQNEAQLEKSRLLSDRFSAERPKGSFSTLEIQRTEQGDSAMYLCASSLVTSGKYEQYFGPGTRLTVT.

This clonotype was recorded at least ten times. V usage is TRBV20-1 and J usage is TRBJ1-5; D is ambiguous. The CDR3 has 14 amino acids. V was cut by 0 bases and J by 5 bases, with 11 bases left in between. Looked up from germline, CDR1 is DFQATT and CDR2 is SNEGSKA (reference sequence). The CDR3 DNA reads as TGCAGTGCTAGAGATCAACGTGGCGATCAGCCCCAGCATTTT. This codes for CSARDQRGDQPQHF.

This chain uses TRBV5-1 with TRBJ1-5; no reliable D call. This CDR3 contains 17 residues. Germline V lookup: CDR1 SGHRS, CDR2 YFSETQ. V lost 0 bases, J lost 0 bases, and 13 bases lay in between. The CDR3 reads CASSLDGEWDSNQPQHF. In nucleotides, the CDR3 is TGCGCCAGCAGCTTGGATGGGGAATGGGATAGCAATCAGCCCCAGCATTTT.

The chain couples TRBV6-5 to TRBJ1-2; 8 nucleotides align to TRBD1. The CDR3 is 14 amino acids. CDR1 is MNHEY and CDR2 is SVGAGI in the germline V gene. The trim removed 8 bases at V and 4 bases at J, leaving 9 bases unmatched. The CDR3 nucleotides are TGTGCCAGCCAATTGGACAGGGACGGCTATGGCTACACCTTC. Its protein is CASQLDRDGYGYTF.

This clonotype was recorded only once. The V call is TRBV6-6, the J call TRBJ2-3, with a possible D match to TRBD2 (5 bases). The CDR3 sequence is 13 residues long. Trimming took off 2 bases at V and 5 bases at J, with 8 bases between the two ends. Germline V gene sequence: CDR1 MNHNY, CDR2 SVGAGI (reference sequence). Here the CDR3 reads CASSYAGGDTQYF. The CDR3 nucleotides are TGTGCCAGCAGTTACGCAGGAGGAGATACGCAGTATTTT.

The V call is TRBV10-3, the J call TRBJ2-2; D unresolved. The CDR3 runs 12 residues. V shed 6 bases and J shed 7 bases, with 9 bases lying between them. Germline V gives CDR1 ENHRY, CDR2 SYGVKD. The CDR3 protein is CAIRRLGGELFF. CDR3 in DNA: TGTGCCATCAGAAGACTTGGCGGGGAGCTGTTTTTT.

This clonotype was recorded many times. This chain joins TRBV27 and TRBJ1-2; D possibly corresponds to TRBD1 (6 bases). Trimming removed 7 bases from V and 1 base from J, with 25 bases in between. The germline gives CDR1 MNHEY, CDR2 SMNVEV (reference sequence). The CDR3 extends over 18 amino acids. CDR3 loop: CASTHRGGAAPLNYGYTF. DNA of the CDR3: TGTGCCAGCACCCACCGTGGGGGGGCGGCCCCCCTTAACTATGGCTACACCTTC.

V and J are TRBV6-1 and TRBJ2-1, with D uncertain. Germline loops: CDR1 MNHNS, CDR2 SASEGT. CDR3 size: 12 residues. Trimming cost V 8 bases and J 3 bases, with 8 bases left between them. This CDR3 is CASDGSYNEQFF. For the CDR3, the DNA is TGTGCCAGCGACGGAAGCTACAATGAGCAGTTCTTC.

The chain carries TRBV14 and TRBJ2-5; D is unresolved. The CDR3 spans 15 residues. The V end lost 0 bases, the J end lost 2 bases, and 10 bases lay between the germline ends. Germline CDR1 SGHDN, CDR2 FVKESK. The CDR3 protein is CASSQEGRQQETQYF. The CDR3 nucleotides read TGTGCCAGCAGCCAAGAGGGCAGACAACAAGAGACCCAGTACTTC.

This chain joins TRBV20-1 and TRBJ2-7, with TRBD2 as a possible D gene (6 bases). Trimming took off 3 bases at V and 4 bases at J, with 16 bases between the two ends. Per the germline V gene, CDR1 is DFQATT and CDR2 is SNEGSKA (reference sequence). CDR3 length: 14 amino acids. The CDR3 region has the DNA TGCAGTGCTAGGTCCCGGGGACTGATTTACGAGCAGTACTTC. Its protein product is CSARSRGLIYEQYF.

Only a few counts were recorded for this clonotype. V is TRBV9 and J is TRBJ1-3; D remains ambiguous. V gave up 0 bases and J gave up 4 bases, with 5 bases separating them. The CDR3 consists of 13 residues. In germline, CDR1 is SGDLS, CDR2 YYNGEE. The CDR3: CASSVGSGNTIYF. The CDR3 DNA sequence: TGTGCCAGCAGCGTAGGGTCCGGAAACACCATATATTTT.

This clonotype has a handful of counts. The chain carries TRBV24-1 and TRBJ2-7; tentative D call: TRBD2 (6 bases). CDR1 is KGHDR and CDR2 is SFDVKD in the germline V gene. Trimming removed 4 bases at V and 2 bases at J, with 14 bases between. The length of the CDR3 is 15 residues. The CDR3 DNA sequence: TGTGCCACCAGTGACCCCAAAGCGGGCGCCTACGAGCAGTACTTC. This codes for CATSDPKAGAYEQYF.

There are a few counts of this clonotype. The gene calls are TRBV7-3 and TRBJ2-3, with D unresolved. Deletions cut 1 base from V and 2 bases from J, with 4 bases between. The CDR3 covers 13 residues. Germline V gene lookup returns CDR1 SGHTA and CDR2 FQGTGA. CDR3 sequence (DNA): TGTGCCAGCAGCTTAATTCCCACAGATACGCAGTATTTT. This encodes CASSLIPTDTQYF.

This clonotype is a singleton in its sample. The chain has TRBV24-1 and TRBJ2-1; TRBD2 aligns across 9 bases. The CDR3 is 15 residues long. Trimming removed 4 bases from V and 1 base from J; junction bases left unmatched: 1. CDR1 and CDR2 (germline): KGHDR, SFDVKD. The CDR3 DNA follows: TGTGCCACCAGTGAGACTAGCGGTTCCTACAATGAGCAGTTCTTC. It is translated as CATSETSGSYNEQFF.

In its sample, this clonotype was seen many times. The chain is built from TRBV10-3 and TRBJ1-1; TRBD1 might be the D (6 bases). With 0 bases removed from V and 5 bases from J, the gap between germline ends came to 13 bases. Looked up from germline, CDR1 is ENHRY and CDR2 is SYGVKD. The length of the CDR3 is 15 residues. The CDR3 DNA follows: TGTGCCATCAGTGAGTCGACACAGGGAGGTACTGAAGCTTTCTTT. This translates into CAISESTQGGTEAFF.

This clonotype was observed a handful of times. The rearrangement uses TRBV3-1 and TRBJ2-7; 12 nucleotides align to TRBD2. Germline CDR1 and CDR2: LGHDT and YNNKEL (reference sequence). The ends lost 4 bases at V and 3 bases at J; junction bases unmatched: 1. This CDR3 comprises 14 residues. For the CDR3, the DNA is TGTGCCAGCAGCCTGACTAGCGGGAGCTACGAGCAGTACTTC. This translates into CASSLTSGSYEQYF.

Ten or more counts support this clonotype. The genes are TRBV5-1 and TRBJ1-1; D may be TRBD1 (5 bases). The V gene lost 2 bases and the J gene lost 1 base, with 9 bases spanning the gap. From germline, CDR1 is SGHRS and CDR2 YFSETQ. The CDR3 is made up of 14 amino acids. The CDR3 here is CASSLRQPNTEAFF. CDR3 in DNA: TGCGCCAGCAGCTTACGACAGCCGAACACTGAAGCTTTCTTT.

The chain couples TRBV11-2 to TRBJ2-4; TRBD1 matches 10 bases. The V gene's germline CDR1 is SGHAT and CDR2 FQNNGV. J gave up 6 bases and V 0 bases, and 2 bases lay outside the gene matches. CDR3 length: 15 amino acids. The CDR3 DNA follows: TGTGCCAGCAGCTTAGAAGGGACAGGGGTAAACATTCAGTACTTC. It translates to CASSLEGTGVNIQYF.

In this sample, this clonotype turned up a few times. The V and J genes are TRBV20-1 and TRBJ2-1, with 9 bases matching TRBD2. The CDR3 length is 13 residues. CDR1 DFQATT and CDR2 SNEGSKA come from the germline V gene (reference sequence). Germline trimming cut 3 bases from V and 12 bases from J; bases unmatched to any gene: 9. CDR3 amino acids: CSASETSGLGQFF. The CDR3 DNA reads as TGCAGTGCTAGCGAGACTAGCGGCCTTGGGCAGTTCTTC.

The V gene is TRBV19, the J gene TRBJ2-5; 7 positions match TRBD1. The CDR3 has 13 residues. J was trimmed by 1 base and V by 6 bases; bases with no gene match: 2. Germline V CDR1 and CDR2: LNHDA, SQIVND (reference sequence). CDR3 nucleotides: TGTGCCAGTAGGACAGGGTCCCAAGAGACCCAGTACTTC. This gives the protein CASRTGSQETQYF.

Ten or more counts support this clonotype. CDR3 protein: CASSEYRSFREKLFF. Here the CDR3 DNA reads TGTGCCAGCAGTGAATACCGGTCTTTTCGGGAAAAACTGTTTTTT. The genes are TRBV25-1 and TRBJ1-4, with D hard to call. CDR1 and CDR2 from the germline V gene are MGHDK and SYGVNS. The CDR3 sequence is 15 residues long. The V and J ends lost 0 bases and 8 bases respectively, with 13 bases between them.